Below are 3 T cell receptor beta chains sequenced from a single sample in a study of cytomegalovirus exposure and HLA in healthy donors. 60 Vbeta and 13 Jbeta primers were used in PCR. Data came from immunoSEQ multiplex PCR; TCRdb stores just in-frame clones and leaves some out. The profile shows 130,000 to 150,000 clones, about three quarters of them singletons. Sequencing used PBMCs. The source is a man aged 35-49 years in good health and CMV-seropositive.

This chain joins TRBV7-6 and TRBJ2-7; D uncertain. This CDR3 comprises 16 residues. Between the trimmed V and J ends, which lost 5 bases and 3 bases, there was a span of 20 bases. The germline V gene has CDR1 SGHVS and CDR2 FNYEAQ. The CDR3 nucleotides are TGTGCCAGCAGCCTCCTTGGTGCGCAGGCGCACTACGAGCAGTACTTC. Its translation: CASSLLGAQAHYEQYF.

This chain joins TRBV9 and TRBJ1-2; no firm D call. The CDR3 runs to 16 residues. The germline gives CDR1 SGDLS, CDR2 YYNGEE. The V and J ends lost 4 bases and 3 bases respectively, with 19 bases between them. CDR3 nucleotides: TGTGCCAGCAGCAAGAGTTCTCCGGGAGACCACTATGGCTACACCTTC. As protein: CASSKSSPGDHYGYTF.

The genes are TRBV9 and TRBJ2-5, with D perhaps matching TRBD2 (5 bases). The CDR3 runs to 16 residues. CDR1 is SGDLS and CDR2 is YYNGEE in the germline V gene. The V and J ends lost 0 bases and 2 bases respectively, with 14 bases between them. The CDR3 nucleotides are TGTGCCAGCAGCGTAGGTATGAGGGCAGAACAAGAGACCCAGTACTTC. Translated: CASSVGMRAEQETQYF.